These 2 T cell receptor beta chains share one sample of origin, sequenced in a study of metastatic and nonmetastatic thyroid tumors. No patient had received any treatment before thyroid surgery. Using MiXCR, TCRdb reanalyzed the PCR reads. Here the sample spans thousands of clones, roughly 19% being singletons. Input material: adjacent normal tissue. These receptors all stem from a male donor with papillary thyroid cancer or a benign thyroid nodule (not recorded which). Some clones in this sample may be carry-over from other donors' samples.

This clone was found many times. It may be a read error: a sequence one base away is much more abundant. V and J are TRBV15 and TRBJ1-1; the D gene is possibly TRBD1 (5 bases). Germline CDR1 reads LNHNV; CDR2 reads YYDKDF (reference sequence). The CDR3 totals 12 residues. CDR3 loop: CTTSRDGGWAFF. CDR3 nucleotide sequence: TGTACCACCAGCAGAGATGGGGGGTGGGCTTTCTTT.

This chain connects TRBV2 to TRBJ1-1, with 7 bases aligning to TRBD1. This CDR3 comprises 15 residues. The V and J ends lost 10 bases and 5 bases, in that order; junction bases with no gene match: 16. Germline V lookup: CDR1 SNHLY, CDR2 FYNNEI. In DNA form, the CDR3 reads TGTGCCACCAGAAGGAATCTACAGGGGTGGACTGAAGCTTTCTTT. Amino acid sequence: CATRRNLQGWTEAFF.